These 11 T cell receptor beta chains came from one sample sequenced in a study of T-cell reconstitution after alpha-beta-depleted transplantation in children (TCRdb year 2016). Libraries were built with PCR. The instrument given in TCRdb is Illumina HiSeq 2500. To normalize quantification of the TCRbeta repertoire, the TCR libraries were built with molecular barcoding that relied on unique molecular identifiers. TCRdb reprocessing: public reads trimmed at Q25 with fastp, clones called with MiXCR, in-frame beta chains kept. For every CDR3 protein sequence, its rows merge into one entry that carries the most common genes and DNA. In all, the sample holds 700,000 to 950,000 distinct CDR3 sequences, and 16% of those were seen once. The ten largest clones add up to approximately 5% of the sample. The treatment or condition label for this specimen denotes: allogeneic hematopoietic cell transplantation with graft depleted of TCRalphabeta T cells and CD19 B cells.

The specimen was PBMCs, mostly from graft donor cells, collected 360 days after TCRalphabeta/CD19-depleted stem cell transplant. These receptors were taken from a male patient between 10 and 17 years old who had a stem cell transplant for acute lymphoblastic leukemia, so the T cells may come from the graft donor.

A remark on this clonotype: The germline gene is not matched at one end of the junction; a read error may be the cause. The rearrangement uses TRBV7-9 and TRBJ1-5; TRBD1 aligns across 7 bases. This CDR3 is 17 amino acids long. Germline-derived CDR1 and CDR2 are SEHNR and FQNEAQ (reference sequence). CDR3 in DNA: TGTGCCACCAGCAGAGACAGGGTGGTTTATAGCAATCAGCCCCAGCATTTT. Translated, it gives CATSRDRVVYSNQPQHF.

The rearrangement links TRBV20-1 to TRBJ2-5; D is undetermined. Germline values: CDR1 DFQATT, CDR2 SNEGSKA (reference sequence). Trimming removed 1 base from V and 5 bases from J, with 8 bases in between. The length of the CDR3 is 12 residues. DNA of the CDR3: TGCAGTGCTAGAGCCGAGCTGGAGACCCAGTACTTC. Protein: CSARAELETQYF.

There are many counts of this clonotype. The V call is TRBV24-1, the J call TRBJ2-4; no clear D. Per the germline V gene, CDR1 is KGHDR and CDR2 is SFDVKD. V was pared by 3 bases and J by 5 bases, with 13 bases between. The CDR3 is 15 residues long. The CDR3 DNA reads TGTGCCACCAGTGATCCTCGCAGATTACAAAACATTCAGTACTTC. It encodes CATSDPRRLQNIQYF.

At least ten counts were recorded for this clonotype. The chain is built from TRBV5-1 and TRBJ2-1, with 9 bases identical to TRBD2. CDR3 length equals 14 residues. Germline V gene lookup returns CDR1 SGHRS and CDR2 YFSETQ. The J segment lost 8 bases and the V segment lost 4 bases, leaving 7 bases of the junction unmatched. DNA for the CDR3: TGCGCCAGCAGCGGGGGACTAGCCGTAGATGAGCAGTTCTTC. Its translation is CASSGGLAVDEQFF.

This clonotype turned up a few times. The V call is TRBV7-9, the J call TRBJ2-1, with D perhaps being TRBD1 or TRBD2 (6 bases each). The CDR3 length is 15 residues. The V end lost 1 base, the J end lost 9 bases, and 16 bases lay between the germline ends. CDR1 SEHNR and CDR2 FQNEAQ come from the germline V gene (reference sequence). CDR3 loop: CASSLVGGTLIEQFF. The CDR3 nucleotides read TGTGCCAGCAGCTTAGTAGGGGGGACGCTTATTGAGCAGTTCTTC.

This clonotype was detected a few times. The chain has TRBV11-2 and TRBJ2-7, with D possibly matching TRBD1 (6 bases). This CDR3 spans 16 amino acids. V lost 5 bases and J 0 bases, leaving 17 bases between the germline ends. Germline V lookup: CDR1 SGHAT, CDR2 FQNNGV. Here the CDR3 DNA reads TGTGCCAGCAGCGCCACGGGGCAGGGGCACTCCTACGAGCAGTACTTC. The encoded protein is CASSATGQGHSYEQYF.

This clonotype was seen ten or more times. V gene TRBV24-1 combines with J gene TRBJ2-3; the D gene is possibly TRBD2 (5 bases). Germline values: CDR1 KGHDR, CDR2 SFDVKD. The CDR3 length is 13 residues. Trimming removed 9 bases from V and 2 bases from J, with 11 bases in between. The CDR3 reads CATGEPFTDTQYF. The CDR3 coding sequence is TGTGCCACCGGGGAGCCCTTCACAGATACGCAGTATTTT.

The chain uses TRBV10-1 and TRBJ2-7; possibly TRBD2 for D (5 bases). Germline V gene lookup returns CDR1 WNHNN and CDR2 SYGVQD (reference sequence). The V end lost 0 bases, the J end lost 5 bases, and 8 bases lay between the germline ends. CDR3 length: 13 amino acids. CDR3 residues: CASSESPRDEQYF. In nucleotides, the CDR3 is TGCGCCAGCAGTGAGTCTCCGAGGGACGAGCAGTACTTC.

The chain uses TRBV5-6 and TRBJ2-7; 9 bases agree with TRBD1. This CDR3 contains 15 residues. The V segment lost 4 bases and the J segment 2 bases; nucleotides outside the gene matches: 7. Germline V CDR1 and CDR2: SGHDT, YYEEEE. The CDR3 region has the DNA TGTGCCAGCAGCCAGATTGGGACAGGGCCCTACGAGCAGTACTTC. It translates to CASSQIGTGPYEQYF.

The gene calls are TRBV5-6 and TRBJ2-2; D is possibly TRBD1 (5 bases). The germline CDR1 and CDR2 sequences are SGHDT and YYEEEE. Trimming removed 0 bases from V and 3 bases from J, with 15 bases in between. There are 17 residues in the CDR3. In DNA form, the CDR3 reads TGTGCCAGCAGCTTGGGGGCTAGGTGGGGCGACACCGGGGAGCTGTTTTTT. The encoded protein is CASSLGARWGDTGELFF.

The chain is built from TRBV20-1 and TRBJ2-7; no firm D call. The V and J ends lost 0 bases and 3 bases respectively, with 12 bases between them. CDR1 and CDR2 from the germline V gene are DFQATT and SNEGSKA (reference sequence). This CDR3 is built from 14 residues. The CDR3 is CSARDRLPHYEQYF. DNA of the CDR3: TGCAGTGCTAGAGATCGGCTCCCTCACTACGAGCAGTACTTC.